Listed below are T cell receptor beta chains from one sample, sequenced in a study of shared clonotypes between healthy human individuals. The repertoire was sequenced with immunoSEQ multiplex PCR; TCRdb's copy has only in-frame clones and lacks some. In the table there are some 92,000 clones, around half of which are singletons. Material: PBMCs. These receptors came from a woman aged 40 to 50 in good health. Some clones in this sample may be carry-over from other donors' samples. The CDR3 runs from the conserved cysteine through the conserved F or W. Fields, in order: V gene, clone size, J gene, D gene, CDR3 protein, CDR3 DNA. D genes are given only for firm matches. Where a row states a size, it is once, few, many or the class of an expanded clone; other rows omit it.

v_gene: TRBV29-1; abundance: -; j_gene: TRBJ2-7; d_gene: TRBD2; CDR3aa: CSVATSGKNTEQYF; CDR3nt: TGCAGCGTTGCGACCAGCGGGAAAAATACCGAGCAGTACTTC
v_gene: TRBV30; abundance: -; j_gene: TRBJ2-7; d_gene: -; CDR3aa: CAWSSWGDEQYF; CDR3nt: TGTGCCTGGAGTTCGTGGGGCGACGAGCAGTACTTC
v_gene: TRBV28; abundance: once; j_gene: TRBJ2-7; d_gene: -; CDR3aa: CASRKDGAAVGQYF; CDR3nt: TGTGCCAGCAGAAAGGACGGGGCAGCGGTTGGGCAGTACTTC
v_gene: TRBV6-6; abundance: -; j_gene: TRBJ1-2; d_gene: -; CDR3aa: CASSSLRGYTF; CDR3nt: TGTGCCAGCAGTTCCTTACGAGGCTACACCTTC
v_gene: TRBV7-9; abundance: -; j_gene: TRBJ1-3; d_gene: -; CDR3aa: CASSFDPSGNTIYF; CDR3nt: TGTGCCAGCAGCTTCGACCCCTCTGGAAACACCATATATTTT
v_gene: TRBV5-4; abundance: -; j_gene: TRBJ1-2; d_gene: -; CDR3aa: CASTVTGNYGYTF; CDR3nt: TGTGCCAGCACCGTCACAGGGAACTATGGCTACACCTTC
v_gene: TRBV7-2; abundance: -; j_gene: TRBJ2-7; d_gene: -; CDR3aa: CASSSRDGSYEQYF; CDR3nt: TGTGCCAGCAGCTCCCGGGACGGCTCCTACGAGCAGTACTTC
v_gene: TRBV5-4; abundance: few; j_gene: TRBJ2-5; d_gene: TRBD1; CDR3aa: CASSQEAGTGGETQYF; CDR3nt: TGCGCCAGCAGCCAAGAAGCCGGGACAGGCGGTGAGACCCAGTACTTC
v_gene: TRBV7-6; abundance: few; j_gene: TRBJ1-1; d_gene: -; CDR3aa: CASSYTGSLAEAFF; CDR3nt: TGTGCCAGCAGCTACACGGGGTCCCTCGCTGAAGCTTTCTTT
v_gene: TRBV20-1; abundance: many; j_gene: TRBJ2-2; d_gene: -; CDR3aa: CSPKGPGELFF; CDR3nt: TGCAGTCCAAAGGGTCCCGGGGAGCTGTTTTTT
v_gene: TRBV7-9; abundance: once; j_gene: TRBJ2-7; d_gene: TRBD2; CDR3aa: CASSFRLAGPYEQYF; CDR3nt: TGTGCCAGCAGCTTCCGACTAGCGGGGCCCTACGAGCAGTACTTC
v_gene: TRBV6-4; abundance: many; j_gene: TRBJ2-1; d_gene: TRBD2; CDR3aa: CASSQLAGEYNEQFF; CDR3nt: TGTGCCAGCAGTCAACTAGCGGGCGAGTACAATGAGCAGTTCTTC
v_gene: TRBV28; abundance: -; j_gene: TRBJ2-7; d_gene: -; CDR3aa: CAVRSSYEQYF; CDR3nt: TGTGCCGTCAGGAGCTCCTACGAGCAGTACTTC
v_gene: TRBV25-1; abundance: many; j_gene: TRBJ1-1; d_gene: TRBD1; CDR3aa: CASSNRQGAGTEAFF; CDR3nt: TGTGCCAGCAGTAATAGACAGGGGGCAGGCACTGAAGCTTTCTTT
v_gene: TRBV19; abundance: few; j_gene: TRBJ2-5; d_gene: TRBD2; CDR3aa: CASSIAGGSFGETQYF; CDR3nt: TGTGCCAGTAGTATAGCGGGGGGATCGTTTGGAGAGACCCAGTACTTC
v_gene: TRBV27; abundance: -; j_gene: TRBJ2-7; d_gene: TRBD1; CDR3aa: CASILSIRDRVAYEQYF; CDR3nt: TGTGCCAGCATTTTAAGTATCCGGGACAGGGTTGCCTACGAGCAGTACTTC
v_gene: TRBV27; abundance: many; j_gene: TRBJ1-2; d_gene: TRBD1; CDR3aa: CASTADRTISGYTF; CDR3nt: TGTGCCAGCACTGCGGACAGGACGATCTCGGGCTACACCTTC
v_gene: TRBV29-1; abundance: many; j_gene: TRBJ1-1; d_gene: -; CDR3aa: CSVAQGSGTEAFF; CDR3nt: TGCAGCGTTGCACAGGGCAGCGGCACTGAAGCTTTCTTT
v_gene: TRBV5-1; abundance: -; j_gene: TRBJ2-3; d_gene: -; CDR3aa: CASSFTGTSTDTQYF; CDR3nt: TGCGCCAGCAGCTTCACCGGGACCAGCACAGATACGCAGTATTTT
v_gene: TRBV18; abundance: many; j_gene: TRBJ1-4; d_gene: -; CDR3aa: CASSPPVGATNEKLFF; CDR3nt: TGTGCCAGCTCACCACCGGTGGGGGCAACTAATGAAAAACTGTTTTTT
v_gene: TRBV5-4; abundance: -; j_gene: TRBJ2-3; d_gene: -; CDR3aa: CASSLAGSPDTQYF; CDR3nt: TGTGCCAGCAGCTTGGCAGGGAGCCCAGATACGCAGTATTTT
v_gene: TRBV2; abundance: few; j_gene: TRBJ1-5; d_gene: -; CDR3aa: CASSEQGDSNQPQHF; CDR3nt: TGTGCCAGCAGTGAACAGGGCGATAGCAATCAGCCCCAGCATTTT
v_gene: TRBV7-2; abundance: many; j_gene: TRBJ1-5; d_gene: -; CDR3aa: CASSLGVLESNQPQHF; CDR3nt: TGTGCCAGCAGCTTAGGTGTACTAGAGAGCAATCAGCCCCAGCATTTT
v_gene: TRBV25-1; abundance: many; j_gene: TRBJ2-1; d_gene: -; CDR3aa: CASSDSGSYNEQFF; CDR3nt: TGTGCCAGCAGTGACAGCGGATCTTACAATGAGCAGTTCTTC
v_gene: TRBV29-1; abundance: -; j_gene: TRBJ2-7; d_gene: -; CDR3aa: CSVEQGQEQYF; CDR3nt: TGCAGCGTCGAACAAGGCCAGGAGCAGTACTTC
v_gene: TRBV30; abundance: -; j_gene: TRBJ2-5; d_gene: TRBD2; CDR3aa: CAWTAGGVGEQYF; CDR3nt: TGTGCCTGGACAGCGGGAGGGGTGGGAGAGCAGTACTTC
v_gene: TRBV5-1; abundance: -; j_gene: TRBJ2-5; d_gene: TRBD2; CDR3aa: CASSLSSGSAETQYF; CDR3nt: TGCGCCAGCAGCTTGAGTAGCGGGAGTGCCGAGACCCAGTACTTC
v_gene: TRBV11-1; abundance: few; j_gene: TRBJ2-7; d_gene: TRBD2; CDR3aa: CASSRGLAGATYEQYF; CDR3nt: TGTGCCAGCAGCCGAGGACTAGCGGGAGCTACCTACGAGCAGTACTTC
v_gene: TRBV5-1; abundance: few; j_gene: TRBJ2-3; d_gene: -; CDR3aa: CASSSLGVTDTQYF; CDR3nt: TGCGCCAGCAGCTCCTTAGGGGTCACAGATACGCAGTATTTT
v_gene: TRBV14; abundance: many; j_gene: TRBJ1-1; d_gene: TRBD1; CDR3aa: CASSQGTGAEFEAFF; CDR3nt: TGTGCCAGCAGCCAAGGGACAGGGGCAGAATTTGAAGCTTTCTTT
v_gene: TRBV6-1; abundance: -; j_gene: TRBJ2-7; d_gene: TRBD1; CDR3aa: CASREMTGVAYEQYF; CDR3nt: TGTGCCAGCAGGGAGATGACAGGGGTAGCCTACGAGCAGTACTTC
v_gene: TRBV28; abundance: -; j_gene: TRBJ2-5; d_gene: -; CDR3aa: CASSEQHRVIGLETQYF; CDR3nt: TGTGCCAGCAGTGAGCAACACAGGGTCATTGGGCTAGAGACCCAGTACTTC
v_gene: TRBV15; abundance: many; j_gene: TRBJ1-1; d_gene: -; CDR3aa: CATGAWGVTEAFF; CDR3nt: TGTGCCACCGGCGCATGGGGGGTAACTGAAGCTTTCTTT
v_gene: TRBV28; abundance: -; j_gene: TRBJ1-3; d_gene: TRBD1; CDR3aa: CTTGAGNTIYF; CDR3nt: TGTACTACAGGGGCTGGAAACACCATATATTTT
v_gene: TRBV28; abundance: -; j_gene: TRBJ1-5; d_gene: TRBD1; CDR3aa: CASRRTGDNQPQHF; CDR3nt: TGTGCCAGCAGACGGACAGGGGATAATCAGCCCCAGCATTTT
v_gene: TRBV4-1; abundance: -; j_gene: TRBJ2-7; d_gene: -; CDR3aa: CASREGWNSYEQYF; CDR3nt: TGCGCCAGCCGCGAGGGGTGGAACTCCTACGAGCAGTACTTC
v_gene: TRBV18; abundance: few; j_gene: TRBJ2-1; d_gene: -; CDR3aa: CASSPPTGPGWQFF; CDR3nt: TGTGCCAGCTCACCACCAACCGGGCCCGGATGGCAGTTCTTC
v_gene: TRBV4-3; abundance: few; j_gene: TRBJ2-1; d_gene: -; CDR3aa: CASSQADRSYNEQFF; CDR3nt: TGCGCCAGCAGCCAAGCCGACCGGTCCTACAATGAGCAGTTCTTC
v_gene: TRBV30; abundance: -; j_gene: TRBJ1-1; d_gene: -; CDR3aa: CAWSVFSLEAFF; CDR3nt: TGTGCCTGGAGTGTATTCAGCCTTGAAGCTTTCTTT
v_gene: TRBV27; abundance: few; j_gene: TRBJ1-2; d_gene: TRBD1; CDR3aa: CASSSWTGAAGYTF; CDR3nt: TGTGCCAGCAGTTCCTGGACAGGGGCGGCTGGCTACACCTTC
v_gene: TRBV27; abundance: few; j_gene: TRBJ2-7; d_gene: TRBD2; CDR3aa: CASSPLAGSYEQYF; CDR3nt: TGTGCCAGCAGTCCACTAGCGGGATCGTACGAGCAGTACTTC
v_gene: TRBV7-9; abundance: -; j_gene: TRBJ2-5; d_gene: -; CDR3aa: CASSLGRRLEPPETQYF; CDR3nt: TGTGCCAGCAGCTTAGGTCGAAGGCTAGAGCCACCAGAGACCCAGTACTTC
v_gene: TRBV27; abundance: -; j_gene: TRBJ1-5; d_gene: -; CDR3aa: CASSSSTYFHAQHF; CDR3nt: TGTGCCAGCAGTTCCTCCACCTATTTTCACGCGCAGCATTTT
v_gene: TRBV28; abundance: few; j_gene: TRBJ1-4; d_gene: -; CDR3aa: CASSRFLGGASVEKLFF; CDR3nt: TGTGCCAGCAGTCGATTCCTAGGGGGGGCCTCGGTGGAAAAACTGTTTTTT
v_gene: TRBV30; abundance: -; j_gene: TRBJ2-7; d_gene: -; CDR3aa: CAWSTSAEQYF; CDR3nt: TGTGCCTGGAGTACTTCAGCCGAGCAGTACTTC
v_gene: TRBV7-2; abundance: -; j_gene: TRBJ2-7; d_gene: -; CDR3aa: CASSRTRDSQGYEQYF; CDR3nt: TGTGCCAGCAGCAGGACGCGGGACTCCCAGGGCTACGAGCAGTACTTC
v_gene: TRBV30; abundance: -; j_gene: TRBJ2-5; d_gene: -; CDR3aa: CAWKENQETQYF; CDR3nt: TGTGCCTGGAAGGAGAATCAAGAGACCCAGTACTTC
v_gene: TRBV28; abundance: few; j_gene: TRBJ2-7; d_gene: TRBD2; CDR3aa: CASSLFLSLAGVTYEQYF; CDR3nt: TGTGCCAGCAGTTTATTCTTGAGTCTAGCGGGAGTTACCTACGAGCAGTACTTC
v_gene: TRBV30; abundance: many; j_gene: TRBJ1-5; d_gene: -; CDR3aa: CACEDSGRGAQHF; CDR3nt: TGTGCCTGCGAGGACAGCGGGCGGGGAGCCCAGCATTTT
v_gene: TRBV6-1; abundance: -; j_gene: TRBJ1-5; d_gene: TRBD1; CDR3aa: CASRDTGGGQPQHF; CDR3nt: TGTGCCAGCAGGGATACAGGGGGCGGGCAGCCCCAGCATTTT
v_gene: TRBV29-1; abundance: -; j_gene: TRBJ2-5; d_gene: -; CDR3aa: CSVRMETQYF; CDR3nt: TGCAGCGTTCGGATGGAGACCCAGTACTTC
v_gene: TRBV20-1; abundance: few; j_gene: TRBJ2-1; d_gene: TRBD2; CDR3aa: CSARVGGRQFF; CDR3nt: TGCAGTGCTAGAGTGGGCGGGAGGCAGTTCTTC
v_gene: TRBV29-1; abundance: many; j_gene: TRBJ2-3; d_gene: -; CDR3aa: CSVALGTDTQYF; CDR3nt: TGCAGCGTTGCTCTCGGCACAGATACGCAGTATTTT
v_gene: TRBV5-1; abundance: -; j_gene: TRBJ1-1; d_gene: -; CDR3aa: CASSLAIWRVTEAFF; CDR3nt: TGCGCCAGCAGCTTGGCGATTTGGAGGGTCACTGAAGCTTTCTTT
v_gene: TRBV6-1; abundance: -; j_gene: TRBJ1-5; d_gene: -; CDR3aa: CASSEFRTENQPQHF; CDR3nt: TGTGCCAGCAGTGAATTCCGGACAGAAAATCAGCCCCAGCATTTT
v_gene: TRBV20-1; abundance: many; j_gene: TRBJ2-7; d_gene: TRBD2; CDR3aa: CSAEGLREQYF; CDR3nt: TGCAGTGCGGAGGGACTACGCGAGCAGTACTTC
v_gene: TRBV29-1; abundance: many; j_gene: TRBJ2-5; d_gene: -; CDR3aa: CSAYTETQYF; CDR3nt: TGCAGTGCTTATACGGAGACCCAGTACTTC